One sample yielded the 31 T cell receptor beta chains listed below, sequenced in a study of blood T cell repertoires in COVID-19. Produced via immunoSEQ multiplex PCR; TCRdb's table is partial and in-frame only. The sample consists of approximately 490,000 clones, around 90% of them appearing once. The sample taken for sequencing was PBMCs or T cells enriched from blood (not recorded which). These receptors all stem from a woman under 30 who had recovered from COVID-19.

The chain joins TRBV2 to TRBJ2-5; a weak D match, TRBD2 (5 bases). The CDR3 is made up of 14 amino acids. The V end lost 2 bases, the J end lost 1 base, and 8 bases lay between the germline ends. Germline CDR1 and CDR2: SNHLY and FYNNEI. CDR3 bases: TGTGCCAGCAGTGAACCGCGGGCCCAAGAGACCCAGTACTTC. Amino acid sequence: CASSEPRAQETQYF.

The rearrangement uses TRBV28 and TRBJ2-4, with 7 nucleotides matching TRBD1. V lost 5 bases, J lost 0 bases, and 13 bases stayed unmatched. This CDR3 is 18 amino acids long. Per the germline V gene, CDR1 is MDHEN and CDR2 is SYDVKM. The CDR3 spells CASSQSTGIHLAKNIQYF. The CDR3 nucleotides read TGTGCCAGCAGTCAATCGACAGGGATTCATCTAGCCAAAAACATTCAGTACTTC.

This chain connects TRBV19 to TRBJ2-7; possibly TRBD2 for D (6 bases). This CDR3 is built from 14 residues. Trimming left V 1 base short and J 5 bases short, with 12 bases between. In germline, CDR1 is LNHDA, CDR2 SQIVND (reference sequence). CDR3 DNA: TGTGCCAGTAGTATAGGAGGCGGGATCCACGAGCAGTACTTC. It codes for CASSIGGGIHEQYF.

The chain carries TRBV6-5 and TRBJ2-7; D unclear. The CDR3 sequence is 13 residues long. Germline V gives CDR1 MNHEY, CDR2 SVGAGI. V was pared by 2 bases and J by 6 bases, with 11 bases between. CDR3 in amino acids: CASSYLPGSEQYF. CDR3 nucleotide sequence: TGTGCCAGCAGTTACCTCCCGGGTAGCGAGCAGTACTTC.

The chain uses TRBV2 and TRBJ1-5; unclear D gene. Germline lookup yields CDR1 SNHLY and CDR2 FYNNEI. V gave up 3 bases and J gave up 10 bases, with 22 bases separating them. This CDR3 has 16 amino acids. The CDR3 sequence: CASSEEGPGPYGPQHF. The CDR3 DNA reads TGTGCCAGCAGTGAGGAGGGTCCCGGACCCTACGGCCCCCAGCATTTT.

This clone has just one count. The sample has other DNA sequences that encode this CDR3 too. V usage is TRBV20-1 and J usage is TRBJ2-1; D perhaps matches TRBD1 (7 bases). CDR3 length: 11 amino acids. V lost 6 bases to trimming and J lost 5 bases, with 8 bases between them. Germline V lookup: CDR1 DFQATT, CDR2 SNEGSKA (reference sequence). CDR3 protein: CSARGDNEQFF. The CDR3 DNA follows: TGCAGTGCCAGGGGGGACAATGAGCAGTTCTTC.

The chain joins TRBV10-3 to TRBJ1-3; TRBD1 matches at 7 bases. The CDR3 is 14 amino acids. J gave up 3 bases and V 6 bases, and 5 bases lay outside the gene matches. The germline V gene encodes CDR1 ENHRY and CDR2 SYGVKD. The CDR3 loop is CAISRGGVGNTIYF. In nucleotides, the CDR3 is TGTGCCATCAGCAGAGGGGGCGTTGGAAACACCATATATTTT.

The chain uses TRBV18 and TRBJ1-4; a possible D gene is TRBD1 (5 bases). Germline values: CDR1 KGHSH, CDR2 LQKENI. There are 15 residues in the CDR3. Trimming shortened V by 3 bases and J by 6 bases, and 14 bases separated the two germline ends. CDR3: CASSPLAGPDEKLFF. Here the CDR3 DNA reads TGTGCCAGCTCACCGTTGGCAGGGCCTGATGAAAAACTGTTTTTT.

This rearrangement joins TRBV5-5 to TRBJ1-1; the D is unclear. Germline V gives CDR1 SGHKS, CDR2 YYEKEE (reference sequence). Trimming cost V 2 bases and J 5 bases, with 10 bases left between them. The CDR3 totals 13 residues. CDR3 loop: CASSFGRRTEAFF. In DNA form, the CDR3 reads TGTGCCAGCAGCTTTGGGCGTCGAACTGAAGCTTTCTTT.

The chain is built from TRBV3-1 (or the pseudogene TRBV3-2) and TRBJ2-4; 11 nucleotides align to TRBD2. This CDR3 spans 16 amino acids. CDR1 and CDR2 (germline): LGHDT, YNNKEL (reference sequence). V was clipped by 3 bases and J by 0 bases; unmatched bases: 1. The CDR3 DNA reads as TGTGCCAGCAGCCACGGACTAGCGGGAGCCAAAAACATTCAGTACTTC. As protein: CASSHGLAGAKNIQYF.

The chain uses TRBV28 and TRBJ1-6; D is unclear. The CDR3 covers 14 residues. Trimming took off 5 bases at V and 0 bases at J, with 5 bases between the two ends. Germline V lookup: CDR1 MDHEN, CDR2 SYDVKM. The CDR3 sequence is CASSPVSYNSPLHF. Here the CDR3 DNA reads TGTGCCAGCAGTCCTGTCTCCTATAATTCACCCCTCCACTTT. The full variable domain, with the rest looked up from reference TRBV28 and TRBJ1-6, is DVKVTQSSRYLVKRTGEKVFLECVQDMDHENMFWYRQDPGLGLRLIYFSYDVKMKEKGDIPEGYSVSREKKERFSLILESASTNQTSMYLCASSPVSYNSPLHFGNGTRLTVT.

This chain connects TRBV24-1 to TRBJ2-3; D gene ambiguous. This CDR3 contains 11 residues. Germline CDR1 is KGHDR and CDR2 is SFDVKD. Trimming pared 9 bases from V and 4 bases from J, leaving 7 bases between. The CDR3 sequence is CATGNADTQYF. The CDR3 nucleotides read TGTGCCACCGGCAACGCAGATACGCAGTATTTT.

The count of this clone is one. This rearrangement joins TRBV2 to TRBJ1-1, with 8 bases that match TRBD1. The CDR3 has 14 amino acids. Trimming took 4 bases from V and 0 from J; bases not matched to a gene: 1. In germline, CDR1 is SNHLY, CDR2 FYNNEI. CDR3 bases: TGTGCCAGCAGTGTACAGGGGGTGAACACTGAAGCTTTCTTT. This translates into CASSVQGVNTEAFF.

This sequence joins TRBV3-1 (or the pseudogene TRBV3-2) and TRBJ1-1; D not certain. Germline V gene data show CDR1 as LGHDT and CDR2 as YNNKEL (reference sequence). This CDR3 has 15 amino acids. Trimming cost V 3 bases and J 1 base, with 12 bases left between them. CDR3 residues: CASSHLVRENTEAFF. The CDR3 bases are TGTGCCAGCAGCCATTTGGTCCGGGAGAACACTGAAGCTTTCTTT.

J is TRBJ1-3 and V is TRBV6-5; D is uncertain. The V gene lost 5 bases and the J gene lost 2 bases, with 13 bases spanning the gap. Germline V lookup: CDR1 MNHEY, CDR2 SVGAGI. The CDR3 length is 15 residues. CDR3 DNA sequence: TGTGCCAGCAGTCTCTCTTTCCAGACTGGAAACACCATATATTTT. Translated, it gives CASSLSFQTGNTIYF.

J is TRBJ1-5 and V is TRBV30; the D is unclear. Per the germline V gene, CDR1 is GTSNPN and CDR2 is SVGIG (reference sequence). Trimming stripped 0 bases from V and 4 bases from J, with 13 bases between. The CDR3 is made up of 15 amino acids. CDR3 region: CAWSVAGLENQPQHF. CDR3 nucleotides: TGTGCCTGGAGTGTGGCGGGGTTGGAGAATCAGCCCCAGCATTTT.

The chain is built from TRBV7-2 and TRBJ1-3; 10 bases agree with TRBD1. This CDR3 region has 17 residues. Germline V gene data show CDR1 as SGHTA and CDR2 as FQGNSA. V was clipped by 1 base and J by 4 bases; unmatched bases: 7. The CDR3 sequence is CASSLGGTGVVGNTIYF. The CDR3 DNA follows: TGTGCCAGCAGCTTAGGCGGGACAGGGGTGGTAGGAAACACCATATATTTT.

The V gene is TRBV30, the J gene TRBJ1-6; D is possibly TRBD1 (6 bases). V lost 3 bases and J lost 10, with 10 bases in between. The length of the CDR3 is 12 residues. Germline V gene lookup returns CDR1 GTSNPN and CDR2 SVGIG (reference sequence). The CDR3: CAWSRGESPLHF. In nucleotides, the CDR3 is TGTGCCTGGAGCAGGGGTGAATCACCCCTCCACTTT.

The J gene is TRBJ2-2, the V gene TRBV11-2; 7 bases are shared with TRBD2. Germline lookup yields CDR1 SGHAT and CDR2 FQNNGV. The junction had 4 bases not matched to a gene; V was cut back by 2 bases and J by 4 bases. This CDR3 contains 15 residues. In nucleotides, the CDR3 is TGTGCCAGCAGCTTAAGACTAGCCCTCACCGGGGAGCTGTTTTTT. The encoded protein is CASSLRLALTGELFF.

The chain employs TRBV5-1 and TRBJ1-1, with D possibly TRBD1 on 6 matching bases. The V end was cut by 5 bases, the J end by 5 bases, with 13 bases between. This CDR3 has 13 amino acids. CDR1 SGHRS and CDR2 YFSETQ come from the germline V gene. CDR3 sequence (DNA): TGCGCCAGCAGTGGGGGCTCGGGGACTGAAGCTTTCTTT. It specifies CASSGGSGTEAFF.

As concerns this clone: Other DNA sequences in the sample encode the same CDR3. This rearrangement joins TRBV5-1 to TRBJ1-5; 8 bases line up with TRBD1. The germline V gene encodes CDR1 SGHRS and CDR2 YFSETQ. This CDR3 has 15 residues. V shed 3 bases and J 4 bases; nucleotides not matched to a gene: 6. DNA for the CDR3: TGCGCCAGCAGCTCCGGGACAGGTGGGAATCAGCCCCAGCATTTT. Its protein product is CASSSGTGGNQPQHF. The full variable domain, completed using reference TRBV5-1 and TRBJ1-5, is KAGVTQTPRYLIKTRGQQVTLSCSPISGHRSVSWYQQTPGQGLQFLFEYFSETQRNKGNFPGRFSGRQFSNSRSEMNVSTLELGDSALYLCASSSGTGGNQPQHFGDGTRLSIL.

The J gene is TRBJ1-5, the V gene TRBV13; possibly TRBD1 for D (6 bases). V lost 6 bases to trimming and J lost 10 bases, with 19 bases between them. The germline CDR1 and CDR2 sequences are PRHDT and FYEKMQ (reference sequence). CDR3 length equals 14 residues. CDR3 nucleotides: TGTGCCAGCAGTTTCCGGGACAACCGGGACCCCCAGCATTTT. Translated, it gives CASSFRDNRDPQHF.

The gene calls are TRBV29-1 and TRBJ2-7, with D tentatively TRBD1 (6 bases). Per the germline V gene, CDR1 is SQVTM and CDR2 is ANQGSEA. The CDR3 has 11 residues. V was trimmed by 0 bases and J by 8 bases, leaving 8 bases between them. The CDR3 region has the DNA TGCAGCGTTGAAGAGGGGGCTAAGCAGTACTTC. Protein: CSVEEGAKQYF.

V usage is TRBV5-4 and J usage is TRBJ1-1; D gene unclear. Trimming cost V 1 base and J 7 bases, with 11 bases left between them. The CDR3 spans 13 residues. CDR1 SGHNT and CDR2 YYREEE come from the germline V gene (reference sequence). The DNA for the CDR3 is TGTGCCAGCAGCTTGCCAGTAACAGATGAAGCTTTCTTT. This gives the protein CASSLPVTDEAFF.

This sequence joins TRBV30 and TRBJ1-1, with TRBD1 as a possible D gene (6 bases). The CDR3 loop spans 19 amino acids. Germline loops: CDR1 GTSNPN, CDR2 SVGIG (reference sequence). With 2 bases removed from V and 5 bases from J, the gap between germline ends came to 30 bases. The CDR3, as DNA: TGTGCCTGGAGTTTAGGTGCGCAAACAGGGATGAGGGAGTTGACTGAAGCTTTCTTT. Residues: CAWSLGAQTGMRELTEAFF.

The chain is built from TRBV11-1 and TRBJ2-1; no clear D. V was pared by 5 bases and J by 5 bases, with 10 bases between. CDR3 length: 13 amino acids. The V gene's germline CDR1 is SGHAT and CDR2 FQDESV (reference sequence). For the CDR3, the DNA is TGTGCCAGCAGCCCCGGGTTCGACAATGAGCAGTTCTTC. As protein: CASSPGFDNEQFF.

The rearrangement uses TRBV9 and TRBJ1-6; 7 bases are shared with TRBD1. CDR3 size: 15 residues. CDR1 SGDLS and CDR2 YYNGEE come from the germline V gene. V lost 0 bases, J lost 11 bases, and 8 bases stayed unmatched. The CDR3 sequence: CASSVATGERAPLHF. The CDR3 DNA reads as TGTGCCAGCAGCGTAGCCACAGGGGAAAGGGCACCCCTCCACTTT.

This chain links TRBV9 with TRBJ2-3, with 7 bases that match TRBD2. The V segment lost 1 base and the J segment 2 bases; nucleotides outside the gene matches: 4. In germline, CDR1 is SGDLS, CDR2 YYNGEE. The CDR3 contains 15 residues. CDR3 in DNA: TGTGCCAGCAGCGTAAGCGGGGAGTTCACAGATACGCAGTATTTT. Residues: CASSVSGEFTDTQYF.

The genes are TRBV2 and TRBJ1-2, with TRBD1 matching 9 bases. The germline CDR1 and CDR2 sequences are SNHLY and FYNNEI. The CDR3 totals 12 residues. V dropped 10 bases and J dropped 5; count of bases not matched to a gene: 5. The CDR3 loop reads CATTGTGYGYTF. The CDR3 DNA reads TGTGCCACCACCGGGACAGGGTATGGCTACACCTTC.

The rearrangement joins TRBV19 to TRBJ1-6; TRBD1 aligns across 8 bases. Germline loops: CDR1 LNHDA, CDR2 SQIVND (reference sequence). CDR3 length: 17 amino acids. Trimming removed 4 bases from V and 6 bases from J; junction bases left unmatched: 11. The CDR3, as DNA: TGTGCCAGTAGTAATCGGACAGGGCAGACGCTTAATTCACCCCTCCACTTT. Translation gives CASSNRTGQTLNSPLHF.

J is TRBJ1-1 and V is TRBV12-5; a possible D gene is TRBD1 (5 bases). Germline CDR1 is LGHNT and CDR2 is FRNRAP. The CDR3 totals 14 residues. V dropped 1 base and J dropped 3 bases, with 9 bases sitting between them. The CDR3 loop is CASGLGQGYTEAFF. In DNA, the CDR3 is TGTGCTAGTGGTTTGGGCCAGGGCTACACTGAAGCTTTCTTT.